This TCR beta chain emerged from a study of T cells in Graves' hyperthyroidism and ophthalmopathy. Broader study findings: Most thyroid clonotypes that were expanded above 0.001 also turned up in blood.

The CDR3 regions of TCR beta were amplified from RNA transcripts. A first-round RT-PCR of the TCR CDR3 used the HTBI primer set. TCRdb re-analysed the multiplex PCR reads in MiXCR, keeping a single row per CDR3 protein. The sample consists of some 490,000 distinct CDR3 sequences, roughly a sixth of them appearing once. As for this clonotype: Antigen: not known.

Sequencing was done on a sample of blood. This clonotype was obtained from a woman aged 25-40 years with Graves' ophthalmopathy.

The CDR3 DNA is TGTGCGGCGGGAGAGACAGGGGAACGCCCAGGGACCCAGTACTTC. The encoded protein is CAAGETGERPGTQYF. The V call is TRBV7-9, the J call TRBJ2-5; D possibly corresponds to TRBD1 (8 bases). This CDR3 has 15 amino acids. Germline CDR1 is SEHNR and CDR2 is FQNEAQ (reference sequence).